Below, 20 T cell receptor beta chains from the same sample are listed, as sequenced in a study of T-cell memory formation after mild COVID-19. MiXCR, run by TCRdb on the 5' RACE reads, gives a single entry per CDR3 protein. The sample contains 350,000 or so distinct CDR3 sequences, roughly 20% of which appear only once. The sequenced material came from PBMCs or a T cell subset sorted from them (not recorded which). Every receptor here comes from an adult woman who had mild COVID-19 (a few samples of this study predate the infection). Cell type and time point are not known.

The genes are TRBV9 and TRBJ2-7; 13 bases map to TRBD2. V lost 3 bases, J lost 0 bases, and 9 bases stayed unmatched. Germline V gives CDR1 SGDLS, CDR2 YYNGEE. The CDR3 loop spans 18 amino acids. The chain's CDR3 is CASSGGGLAGTRSYEQYF. The CDR3 DNA follows: TGTGCCAGCAGCGGTGGGGGACTAGCGGGGACCCGCTCCTACGAGCAGTACTTC.

This clonotype was observed a handful of times. The genes are TRBV5-5 and TRBJ1-1; the D is unclear. Germline V gives CDR1 SGHKS, CDR2 YYEKEE (reference sequence). The CDR3 sequence is 13 residues long. Deletions cut 0 bases from V and 3 bases from J, with 6 bases between. The CDR3 nucleotides read TGTGCCAGCAGCTTGGTCAGCTACACTGAAGCTTTCTTT. As protein: CASSLVSYTEAFF.

The chain is built from TRBV5-1 and TRBJ1-2, with D maybe TRBD1 (5 bases). CDR1 is SGHRS, CDR2 YFSETQ, per germline. V shed 0 bases and J shed 5 bases, with 11 bases lying between them. The CDR3 consists of 14 residues. CDR3 amino acids: CASSLAGTAYGYTF. CDR3 sequence (DNA): TGCGCCAGCAGCTTGGCAGGGACGGCGTATGGCTACACCTTC.

This clonotype was recorded a few times. The rearrangement joins TRBV12-3 or TRBV12-4 to TRBJ2-2; D is ambiguous. The CDR3 is made up of 17 amino acids. The V and J ends lost 5 bases and 4 bases respectively, with 20 bases between them. CDR3 coding DNA: TGTGCCAGCAGTCGTCAACCTTCCCGCGCAGTCACCGGGGAGCTGTTTTTT. Encoded protein: CASSRQPSRAVTGELFF.

J is TRBJ2-1 and V is TRBV5-1; TRBD2 is a possible D gene (6 bases). This CDR3 has 15 residues. Between the trimmed V and J ends, which lost 4 bases and 7 bases, there was a span of 18 bases. Germline CDR1 SGHRS, CDR2 YFSETQ. The CDR3 reads CASSLRDSYVNEQFF. CDR3 nucleotide sequence: TGCGCCAGCAGCCTCCGGGACTCCTATGTGAATGAGCAGTTCTTC.

This clonotype has more than one count but fewer than ten. The V gene is TRBV24-1, the J gene TRBJ2-5, with 8 bases lining up with TRBD1. This CDR3 has 15 amino acids. V lost 1 base to trimming and J lost 2 bases; unmatched junction nucleotides: 2. Germline CDR1 reads KGHDR; CDR2 reads SFDVKD. The CDR3: CATSDFRDRQETQYF. In DNA form, the CDR3 reads TGTGCCACCAGTGATTTTAGGGACAGGCAAGAGACCCAGTACTTC.

The sample holds many counts of this clonotype. The gene calls are TRBV5-1 and TRBJ1-1; D is undetermined. Germline V CDR1 and CDR2: SGHRS, YFSETQ. This CDR3 region has 14 residues. Trimming pared 0 bases from V and 1 base from J, leaving 7 bases between. CDR3 sequence reads: CASSLAARNTEAFF. CDR3 DNA: TGCGCCAGCAGCTTGGCGGCGAGGAACACTGAAGCTTTCTTT.

This clonotype has a handful of counts. CDR3: CASSYSGTGASSYEQYF. The CDR3 nucleotides are TGTGCCAGCAGTTACTCGGGGACAGGGGCGAGCTCCTACGAGCAGTACTTC. The J gene is TRBJ2-7, the V gene TRBV6-5; 10 nucleotides line up with TRBD1. CDR1 is MNHEY and CDR2 is SVGAGI in the germline V gene. J gave up 0 bases and V 0 bases, and 5 bases lay outside the gene matches. CDR3 length: 17 amino acids.

The chain employs TRBV9 and TRBJ2-2; D call uncertain. The CDR3 loop spans 16 amino acids. Deletions cut 0 bases from V and 3 bases from J, with 12 bases between. Germline CDR1 SGDLS, CDR2 YYNGEE. The CDR3 region has the DNA TGTGCCAGCAGCGTAGGCCCCCGGTTGGACACCGGGGAGCTGTTTTTT. This codes for CASSVGPRLDTGELFF.

This clonotype was picked up a small number of times. The chain joins TRBV5-1 to TRBJ2-7; the match to TRBD2 covers 12 bases. The J segment lost 0 bases and the V segment lost 0 bases, leaving 4 bases of the junction unmatched. Germline loops: CDR1 SGHRS, CDR2 YFSETQ. The CDR3 loop spans 17 amino acids. CDR3 sequence (DNA): TGCGCCAGCAGCTTGGATGTGACTAGCGGGGGCTCCTACGAGCAGTACTTC. Translating it yields CASSLDVTSGGSYEQYF.

This clonotype was seen a few times. V usage is TRBV7-9 and J usage is TRBJ2-7, with D uncertain. Germline CDR1 SEHNR, CDR2 FQNEAQ (reference sequence). The length of the CDR3 is 14 residues. Between the trimmed V and J ends, which lost 7 bases and 0 bases, there was a span of 13 bases. CDR3 residues: CASTPFPSSYEQYF. In DNA, the CDR3 is TGTGCCAGCACCCCCTTTCCCTCCTCCTACGAGCAGTACTTC.

The table lists this clonotype with a few counts. The V call is TRBV5-6, the J call TRBJ2-5, with no clear D. Germline V gene data show CDR1 as SGHDT and CDR2 as YYEEEE. V dropped 2 bases and J dropped 2 bases, with 10 bases sitting between them. This CDR3 has 14 residues. CDR3 nucleotides: TGTGCCAGCAGCTTCATTCTGGAACAAGAGACCCAGTACTTC. It translates to CASSFILEQETQYF.

The chain recombines TRBV24-1 with TRBJ2-3; 15 nucleotides match TRBD2. The CDR3 is 16 residues long. V lost 5 bases to trimming and J lost 4 bases; unmatched junction nucleotides: 3. Germline V lookup: CDR1 KGHDR, CDR2 SFDVKD. The CDR3 nucleotides read TGTGCCACCAGTGGGACTAGCGGGGGGGCATCAGATACGCAGTATTTT. Translation: CATSGTSGGASDTQYF.

There are a few counts of this clonotype. This sequence joins TRBV4-1 and TRBJ2-5; 7 positions match TRBD1. There are 14 residues in the CDR3. Unmatched junction bases numbered 7, after V lost 4 bases and J lost 5 bases. CDR1 is MGHRA, CDR2 YSYEKL, per germline. CDR3 amino acids: CASSLHGTAETQYF. DNA for the CDR3: TGCGCCAGCAGCCTCCACGGGACAGCGGAGACCCAGTACTTC.

Here the CDR3 DNA reads TGTGCCAGCACCACCCCCGGGACAGGGGACTACGAGCAGTACTTC. This gives the protein CASTTPGTGDYEQYF. The chain uses TRBV7-8 and TRBJ2-7; 10 nucleotides match TRBD1. V shed 7 bases and J 3 bases; nucleotides not matched to a gene: 9. CDR1 SGHVS and CDR2 FQNEAQ come from the germline V gene. The CDR3 length is 15 residues.

This clonotype has more than one count but fewer than ten. CDR3 residues: CASRLEQGATSPLHF. As DNA, the CDR3 is TGTGCCAGCAGACTCGAACAGGGGGCCACTTCACCCCTCCACTTT. The chain joins TRBV6-4 to TRBJ1-6; 9 positions match TRBD1. Germline CDR1 reads MRHNA; CDR2 reads SNTAGT. V lost 6 bases, J lost 9 bases, and 9 bases stayed unmatched. The CDR3 extends over 15 amino acids.

The rearrangement links TRBV20-1 to TRBJ2-7, with 11 bases lining up with TRBD2. The germline V gene has CDR1 DFQATT and CDR2 SNEGSKA (reference sequence). The CDR3 has 14 residues. V shed 0 bases, J shed 2 bases, and the junction held 0 bases outside the gene matches. CDR3 amino acids: CSARDSGGAYEQYF. The CDR3 DNA reads as TGCAGTGCTAGAGATAGCGGGGGGGCCTACGAGCAGTACTTC.

This chain joins TRBV12-3 or TRBV12-4 and TRBJ1-3; TRBD1 matches at 7 bases. CDR3 length: 17 residues. V dropped 3 bases and J dropped 1; count of bases not matched to a gene: 9. In DNA, the CDR3 is TGTGCCAGCAGTTTTATTCCGGGACAGAGGTCTGGAAACACCATATATTTT. Its translation is CASSFIPGQRSGNTIYF.

The genes are TRBV7-8 and TRBJ2-3; 10 bases are shared with TRBD2. V shed 4 bases, J shed 3 bases, and the junction held 10 bases outside the gene matches. This CDR3 has 17 amino acids. Germline CDR1 and CDR2: SGHVS and FQNEAQ. This CDR3 reads CASSSSSGSVGTDTQYF. The CDR3 bases are TGTGCCAGCAGCTCGTCTAGCGGGAGTGTTGGGACAGATACGCAGTATTTT. Supplemented by reference TRBV7-8 and TRBJ2-3, the full variable domain reads GAGVSQSPRYKVAKRGQDVALRCDPISGHVSLFWYQQALGQGPEFLTYFQNEAQLDKSGLPSDRFFAERPEGSVSTLKIQRTQQEDSAVYLCASSSSSGSVGTDTQYFGPGTRLTVL.

The sample holds a few counts of this clonotype. The V call is TRBV20-1, the J call TRBJ2-3; 8 bases align to TRBD2. The CDR3 spans 14 residues. Trimming at V came to 6 bases and at J to 2 bases, leaving 7 bases not matched to a gene. Germline V gene data show CDR1 as DFQATT and CDR2 as SNEGSKA (reference sequence). The CDR3 protein is CSATVAGTTDTQYF. The CDR3 nucleotides are TGCAGTGCCACCGTAGCGGGAACCACAGATACGCAGTATTTT.